This T cell receptor (beta chain) comes out of a study of T cells in Graves' hyperthyroidism and ophthalmopathy. Overall study results and limits: Also found in blood were most expanded thyroid clonotypes above 0.001. Through a model of 13 V-J features, ophthalmopathy was separated from stable hyperthyroidism.

There are many counts of this clonotype. The antigen is undetermined. V was clipped by 4 bases and J by 8 bases, with 18 bases between them. CDR1 and CDR2 from the germline V gene are SGHRS and YFSETQ. The CDR3 has 14 amino acids. Hyperthyroidism was newly diagnosed in patients aged 18 to 65 (duration under 2 months). Uncontrolled infection, other autoimmune disease, pregnancy or lactation disqualified patients from enrolment. Using RNA transcripts as the source, TCR beta CDR3 regions were amplified. Primed by the HTBI set, a first-round RT-PCR was run on the TCR CDR3. TCRdb used MiXCR to reprocess the multiplex PCR reads, holding one entry per CDR3 protein. The table has 360,000 or so distinct CDR3 sequences, about a fifth seen once.

The source material was blood. The TCR comes from a woman younger than 35 with Graves' hyperthyroidism. The chain carries TRBV5-1 and TRBJ1-2; weak D call: TRBD1 (5 bases). The DNA for the CDR3 is TGCGCCAGCAGCCCAGCCCGAGGAGGGGTAGGCTACACCTTC. This encodes CASSPARGGVGYTF.